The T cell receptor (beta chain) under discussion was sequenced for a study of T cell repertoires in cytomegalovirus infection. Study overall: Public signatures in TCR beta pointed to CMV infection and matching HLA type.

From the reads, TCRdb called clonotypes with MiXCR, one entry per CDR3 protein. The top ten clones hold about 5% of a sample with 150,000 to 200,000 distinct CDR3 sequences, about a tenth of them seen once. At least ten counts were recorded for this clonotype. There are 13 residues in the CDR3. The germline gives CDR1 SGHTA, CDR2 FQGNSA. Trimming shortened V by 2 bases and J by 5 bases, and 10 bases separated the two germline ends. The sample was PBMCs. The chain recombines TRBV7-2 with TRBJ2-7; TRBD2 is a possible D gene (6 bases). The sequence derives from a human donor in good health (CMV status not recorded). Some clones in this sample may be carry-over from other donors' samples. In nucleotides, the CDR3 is TGTGCCAGCAGCTTACCGGGGGTCCACGAGCAGTACTTC. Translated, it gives CASSLPGVHEQYF.